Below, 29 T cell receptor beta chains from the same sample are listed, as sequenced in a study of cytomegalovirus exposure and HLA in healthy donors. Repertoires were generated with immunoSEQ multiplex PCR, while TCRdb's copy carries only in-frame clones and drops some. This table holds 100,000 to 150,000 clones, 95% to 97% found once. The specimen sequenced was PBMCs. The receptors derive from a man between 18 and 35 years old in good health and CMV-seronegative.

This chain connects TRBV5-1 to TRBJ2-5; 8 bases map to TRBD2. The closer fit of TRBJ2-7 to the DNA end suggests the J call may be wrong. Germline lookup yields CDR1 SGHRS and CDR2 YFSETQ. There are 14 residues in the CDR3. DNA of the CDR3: TGCGCCAGCAGCTTGACTAGCGGTTCGTACGAGCAGTACTTC. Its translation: CASSLTSGSYEQYF.

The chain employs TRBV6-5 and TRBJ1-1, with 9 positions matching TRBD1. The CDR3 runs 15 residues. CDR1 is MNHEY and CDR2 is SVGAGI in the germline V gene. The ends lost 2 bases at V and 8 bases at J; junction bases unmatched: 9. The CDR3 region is CASSYTETGGQEAFF. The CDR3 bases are TGTGCCAGCAGTTACACCGAGACAGGGGGGCAGGAAGCTTTCTTT.

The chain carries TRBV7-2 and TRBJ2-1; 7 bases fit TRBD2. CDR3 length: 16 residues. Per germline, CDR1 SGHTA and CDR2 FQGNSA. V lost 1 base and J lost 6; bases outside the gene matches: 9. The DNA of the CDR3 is TGTGCCAGCAGCTTAGTGGATAGCGGGTATAGCAATGAGCAGTTCTTC. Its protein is CASSLVDSGYSNEQFF.

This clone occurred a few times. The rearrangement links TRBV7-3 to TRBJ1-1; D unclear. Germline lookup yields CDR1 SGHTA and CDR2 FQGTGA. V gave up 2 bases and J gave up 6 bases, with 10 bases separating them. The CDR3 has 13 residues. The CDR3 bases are TGTGCCAGCAGCTTACGCGGAGAGCCTGAAGCTTTCTTT. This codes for CASSLRGEPEAFF. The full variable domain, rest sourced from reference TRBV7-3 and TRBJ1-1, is GAGVSQTPSNKVTEKGKYVELRCDPISGHTALYWYRQSLGQGPEFLIYFQGTGAADDSGLPNDRFFAVRPEGSVSTLKIQRTERGDSAVYLCASSLRGEPEAFFGQGTRLTVV.

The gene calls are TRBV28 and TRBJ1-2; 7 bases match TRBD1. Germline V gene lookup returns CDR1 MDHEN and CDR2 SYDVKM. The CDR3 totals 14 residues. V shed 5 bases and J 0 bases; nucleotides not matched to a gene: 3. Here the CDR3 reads CASSGDSSNYGYTF. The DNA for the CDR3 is TGTGCCAGCAGTGGGGACAGTTCTAACTATGGCTACACCTTC.

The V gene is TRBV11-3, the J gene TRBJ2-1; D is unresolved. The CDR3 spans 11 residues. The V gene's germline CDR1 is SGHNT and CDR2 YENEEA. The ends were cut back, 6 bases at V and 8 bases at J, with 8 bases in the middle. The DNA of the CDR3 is TGTGCCAGCAGTTTGTATGATGAGCAGTTCTTC. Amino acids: CASSLYDEQFF.

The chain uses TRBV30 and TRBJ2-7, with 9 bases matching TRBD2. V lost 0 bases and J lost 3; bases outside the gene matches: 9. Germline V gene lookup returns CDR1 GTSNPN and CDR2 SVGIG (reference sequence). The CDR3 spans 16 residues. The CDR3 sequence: CAWSVPVTSGIYEQYF. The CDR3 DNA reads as TGTGCCTGGAGTGTACCGGTGACTAGCGGAATCTACGAGCAGTACTTC. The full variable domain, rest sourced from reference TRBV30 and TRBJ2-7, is SQTIHQWPATLVQPVGSPLSLECTVEGTSNPNLYWYRQAAGRGLQLLFYSVGIGQISSEVPQNLSASRPQDRQFILSSKKLLLSDSGFYLCAWSVPVTSGIYEQYFGPGTRLTVT.

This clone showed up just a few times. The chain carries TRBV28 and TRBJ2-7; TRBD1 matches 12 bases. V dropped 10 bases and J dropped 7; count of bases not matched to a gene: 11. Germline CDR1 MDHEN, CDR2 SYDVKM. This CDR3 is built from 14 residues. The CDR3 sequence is CATQPGQGAGEQYF. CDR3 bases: TGTGCCACGCAACCGGGACAGGGGGCTGGGGAGCAGTACTTC.

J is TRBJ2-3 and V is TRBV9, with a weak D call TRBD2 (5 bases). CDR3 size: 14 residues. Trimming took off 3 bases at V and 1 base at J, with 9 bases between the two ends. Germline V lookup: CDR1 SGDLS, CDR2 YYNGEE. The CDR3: CASSAGSGTDTQYF. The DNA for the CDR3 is TGTGCCAGCAGCGCGGGAAGTGGCACAGATACGCAGTATTTT.

CDR3: CASSLQGGVDTEAFF. CDR3 DNA: TGTGCCAGCAGCTTACAGGGAGGGGTTGACACTGAAGCTTTCTTT. The chain carries TRBV7-6 and TRBJ1-1, with a tentative D call TRBD1 (5 bases). V was clipped by 2 bases and J by 3 bases, with 13 bases between them. This CDR3 has 15 residues. Germline V gives CDR1 SGHVS, CDR2 FNYEAQ.

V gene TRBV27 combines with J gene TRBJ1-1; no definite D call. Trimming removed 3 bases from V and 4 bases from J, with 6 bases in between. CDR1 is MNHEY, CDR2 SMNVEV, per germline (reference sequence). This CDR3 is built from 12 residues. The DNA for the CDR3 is TGTGCCAGCAGTTTTGGGAGCACTGAAGCTTTCTTT. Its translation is CASSFGSTEAFF.

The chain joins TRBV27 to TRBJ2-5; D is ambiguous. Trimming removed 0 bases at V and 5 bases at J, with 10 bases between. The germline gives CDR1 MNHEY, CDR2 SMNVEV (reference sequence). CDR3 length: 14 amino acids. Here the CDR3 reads CASSLSLGEETQYF. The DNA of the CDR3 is TGTGCCAGCAGTTTATCGTTAGGAGAGGAGACCCAGTACTTC.

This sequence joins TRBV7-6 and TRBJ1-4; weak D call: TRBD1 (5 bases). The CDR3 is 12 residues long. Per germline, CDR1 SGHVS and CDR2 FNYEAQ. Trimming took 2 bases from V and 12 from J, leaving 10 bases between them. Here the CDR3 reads CASSLTGRELFF. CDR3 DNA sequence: TGTGCCAGCAGCTTAACGGGCAGGGAACTGTTTTTT.

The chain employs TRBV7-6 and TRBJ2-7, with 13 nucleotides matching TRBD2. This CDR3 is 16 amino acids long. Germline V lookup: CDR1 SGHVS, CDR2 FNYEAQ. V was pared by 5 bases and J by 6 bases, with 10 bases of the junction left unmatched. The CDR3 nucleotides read TGTGCCAGCAGCCCCACTTCGACTAGCGGGAGGTCCGAGCAGTACTTC. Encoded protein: CASSPTSTSGRSEQYF.

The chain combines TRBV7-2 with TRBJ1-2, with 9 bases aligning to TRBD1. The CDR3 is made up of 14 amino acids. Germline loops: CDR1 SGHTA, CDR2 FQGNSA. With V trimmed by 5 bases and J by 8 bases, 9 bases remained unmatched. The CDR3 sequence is CASSPGRTGDGYTF. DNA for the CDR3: TGTGCCAGCAGCCCCGGCCGGACAGGGGACGGCTACACCTTC.

This CDR3 is CASISQGAPNEQFF. In DNA form, the CDR3 reads TGTGCCAGCATCTCACAGGGGGCCCCCAATGAGCAGTTCTTC. This sequence joins TRBV6-1 and TRBJ2-1; 9 bases map to TRBD1. V lost 7 bases and J lost 6; bases outside the gene matches: 7. The CDR3 is made up of 14 amino acids. The germline V gene encodes CDR1 MNHNS and CDR2 SASEGT.

The CDR3: CATSRAGYEQYF. Here the CDR3 DNA reads TGTGCCACCAGCAGAGCGGGTTACGAGCAGTACTTC. The rearrangement joins TRBV15 to TRBJ2-7; D remains unclear. The V end lost 1 base, the J end lost 4 bases, and 5 bases lay between the germline ends. The germline CDR1 and CDR2 sequences are LNHNV and YYDKDF (reference sequence). The CDR3 is 12 residues long.

CDR3: CASRPLSPTDTQYF. The CDR3 coding sequence is TGTGCCAGCAGGCCACTAAGCCCGACAGATACGCAGTATTTT. This sequence joins TRBV6-5 and TRBJ2-3, with D hard to call. The CDR3 has 14 amino acids. Deletions cut 6 bases from V and 3 bases from J, with 13 bases between. From germline, CDR1 is MNHEY and CDR2 SVGAGI.

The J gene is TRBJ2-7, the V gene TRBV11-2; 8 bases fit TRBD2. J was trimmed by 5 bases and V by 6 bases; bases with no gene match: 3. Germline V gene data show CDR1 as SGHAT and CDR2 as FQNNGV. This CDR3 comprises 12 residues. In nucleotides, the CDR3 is TGTGCCAGCAGGGCGGGGGGCAACGAGCAGTACTTC. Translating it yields CASRAGGNEQYF.

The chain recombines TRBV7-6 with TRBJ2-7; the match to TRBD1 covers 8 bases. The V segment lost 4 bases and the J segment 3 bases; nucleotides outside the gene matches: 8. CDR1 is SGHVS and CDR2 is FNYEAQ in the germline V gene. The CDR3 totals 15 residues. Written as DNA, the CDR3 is TGTGCCAGCAGCTCGGGACAGGACGGAAACTACGAGCAGTACTTC. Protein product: CASSSGQDGNYEQYF. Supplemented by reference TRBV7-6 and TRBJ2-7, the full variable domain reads GAGVSQSPRYKVTKRGQDVALRCDPISGHVSLYWYRQALGQGPEFLTYFNYEAQQDKSGLPNDRFSAERPEGSISTLTIQRTEQRDSAMYRCASSSGQDGNYEQYFGPGTRLTVT.

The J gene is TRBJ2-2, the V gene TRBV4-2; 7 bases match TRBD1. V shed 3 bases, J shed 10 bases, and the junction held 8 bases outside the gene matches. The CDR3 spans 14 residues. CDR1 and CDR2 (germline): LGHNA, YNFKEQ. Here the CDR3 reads CASSQADREPELFF. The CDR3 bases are TGTGCCAGCAGCCAGGCCGACAGGGAGCCGGAGCTGTTTTTT.

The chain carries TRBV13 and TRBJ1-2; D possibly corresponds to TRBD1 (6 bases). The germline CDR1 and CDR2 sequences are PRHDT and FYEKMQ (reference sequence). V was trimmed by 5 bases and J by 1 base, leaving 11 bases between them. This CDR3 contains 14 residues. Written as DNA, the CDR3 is TGTGCCAGCAGCCCAGGGGCAGATAACTATGGCTACACCTTC. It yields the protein CASSPGADNYGYTF.

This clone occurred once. CDR3 nucleotide sequence: TGTGCCTGGAGTCAATCCAACAGTCAGCCCCAGCATTTT. Protein sequence: CAWSQSNSQPQHF. This chain uses TRBV30 with TRBJ1-5; D uncertain. Germline assignment: CDR1 GTSNPN and CDR2 SVGIG (reference sequence). Deletions cut 2 bases from V and 6 bases from J, with 11 bases between. This CDR3 has 13 amino acids.

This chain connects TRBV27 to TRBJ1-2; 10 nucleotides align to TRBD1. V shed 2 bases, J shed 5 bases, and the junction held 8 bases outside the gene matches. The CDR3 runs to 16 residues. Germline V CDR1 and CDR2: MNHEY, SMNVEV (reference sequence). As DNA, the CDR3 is TGTGCCAGCAGTTTAATCGGGACAGGGGCTCCGTATGGCTACACCTTC. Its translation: CASSLIGTGAPYGYTF.

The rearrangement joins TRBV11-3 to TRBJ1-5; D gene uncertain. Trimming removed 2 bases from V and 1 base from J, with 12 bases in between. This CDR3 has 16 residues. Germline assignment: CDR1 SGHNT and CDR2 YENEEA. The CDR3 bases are TGTGCCAGCAGCTTACCATCCGGTGAAAGCAATCAGCCCCAGCATTTT. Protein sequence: CASSLPSGESNQPQHF. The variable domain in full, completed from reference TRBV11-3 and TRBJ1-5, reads EAGVVQSPRYKIIEKKQPVAFWCNPISGHNTLYWYLQNLGQGPELLIRYENEEAVDDSQLPKDRFSAERLKGVDSTLKIQPAELGDSAVYLCASSLPSGESNQPQHFGDGTRLSIL.

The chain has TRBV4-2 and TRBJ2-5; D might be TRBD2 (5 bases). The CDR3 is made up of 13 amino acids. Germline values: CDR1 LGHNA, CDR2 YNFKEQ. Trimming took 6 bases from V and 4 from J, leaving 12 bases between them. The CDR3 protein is CASSYDEGETQYF. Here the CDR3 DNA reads TGTGCCAGCAGTTACGACGAGGGAGAGACCCAGTACTTC.

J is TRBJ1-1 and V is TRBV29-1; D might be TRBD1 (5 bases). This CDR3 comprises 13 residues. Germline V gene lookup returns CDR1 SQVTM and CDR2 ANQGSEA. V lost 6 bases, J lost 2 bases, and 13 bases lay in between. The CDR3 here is CSVGTGFNTEAFF. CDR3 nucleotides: TGCAGCGTCGGGACTGGATTTAACACTGAAGCTTTCTTT.

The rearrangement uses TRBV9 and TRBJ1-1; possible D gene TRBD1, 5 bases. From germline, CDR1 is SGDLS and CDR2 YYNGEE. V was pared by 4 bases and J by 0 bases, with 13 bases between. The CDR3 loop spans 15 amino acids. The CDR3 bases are TGTGCCAGCAGCCCCCGGACAATTATGAACACTGAAGCTTTCTTT. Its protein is CASSPRTIMNTEAFF.

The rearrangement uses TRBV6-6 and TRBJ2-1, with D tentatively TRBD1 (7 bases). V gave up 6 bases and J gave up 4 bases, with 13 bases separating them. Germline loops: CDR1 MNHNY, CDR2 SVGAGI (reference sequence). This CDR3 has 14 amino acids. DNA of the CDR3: TGTGCCAGCAGCAGGGGGGACGCTTACAATGAGCAGTTCTTC. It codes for CASSRGDAYNEQFF.